The 20 T cell receptor beta chains in this list originate from one sample, sequenced in a study of CD8 T cells in ankylosing spondylitis. Regarding the study as a whole: Ankylosing spondylitis blood appeared to be characterized by a TCR beta motif of about eight highly homologous variants.

TCRdb called the 5' RACE reads again in MiXCR, with one record for every CDR3 protein. This sample carries around 490,000 distinct CDR3 sequences, 5.3% of them seen once, and the ten largest clones take roughly 3.2%. For these receptors, no antigen is known. Sequencing input: blood, either unsorted or a sorted T cell fraction (not recorded which). The receptor source for this set is a male donor with ankylosing spondylitis.

Ten or more counts support this clonotype. The gene calls are TRBV6-2 or TRBV6-3 and TRBJ2-1; no firm D call. Per germline, CDR1 MNHEY and CDR2 SVGEGT. The CDR3 extends over 16 amino acids. The V and J ends lost 2 bases and 5 bases respectively, with 16 bases between them. In nucleotides, the CDR3 is TGTGCCAGCAGTTACGCGCCGCTAAACTTAAACAATGAGCAGTTCTTC. It is translated as CASSYAPLNLNNEQFF.

This clonotype has a count of ten or more. The chain employs TRBV28 and TRBJ2-7; D call uncertain. CDR1 is MDHEN and CDR2 is SYDVKM in the germline V gene. The V and J ends lost 4 bases and 3 bases respectively, with 7 bases between them. This CDR3 has 12 amino acids. The CDR3 DNA follows: TGTGCCAGCAGTTCCCTGCACTACGAGCAGTACTTC. Translated: CASSSLHYEQYF.

This clonotype was observed at least ten times. V gene TRBV5-1 combines with J gene TRBJ2-3; D is uncertain. V dropped 0 bases and J dropped 0 bases, with 8 bases sitting between them. Germline CDR1 SGHRS, CDR2 YFSETQ. CDR3 length: 15 residues. This chain's CDR3 is CASSLAVVSTDTQYF. CDR3 DNA sequence: TGCGCCAGCAGCTTGGCCGTTGTGAGCACAGATACGCAGTATTTT.

This clonotype has a count of ten or more. The gene calls are TRBV21-1 and TRBJ2-5; the listed D gene, TRBD1, was not tested against the DNA. TRBV21-1 has pseudogene status. This CDR3 has 15 residues. The DNA for the CDR3 is TGTGCCAGCAGCCCCGGCGGAACAGTCCAAGAGACCCAGTACTTC. Its protein is CASSPGGTVQETQYF.

Ten or more counts support this clonotype. The chain combines TRBV10-3 with TRBJ2-3, with no clear D. V lost 0 bases and J lost 3, with 7 bases in between. CDR1 and CDR2 (germline): ENHRY, SYGVKD. The CDR3 sequence is 14 residues long. The CDR3 DNA reads as TGTGCCATCAGTGAGTCGGGTTCTACAGATACGCAGTATTTT. Amino acid sequence: CAISESGSTDTQYF.

This clonotype was observed at least ten times. This chain connects TRBV15 to TRBJ2-1; 10 bases agree with TRBD2. The CDR3 has 15 residues. Germline values: CDR1 LNHNV, CDR2 YYDKDF (reference sequence). With V trimmed by 5 bases and J by 2 bases, 3 bases remained unmatched. This CDR3 is CATSRLAGAYNEQFF. The CDR3 DNA sequence: TGTGCCACCAGCCGTCTAGCGGGAGCCTACAATGAGCAGTTCTTC.

Only a few counts were recorded for this clonotype. This CDR3 is CASSDRTGNQPQHF. In nucleotides, the CDR3 is TGTGCCAGCAGTGACCGGACTGGGAATCAGCCCCAGCATTTT. This rearrangement joins TRBV6-2 or TRBV6-3 to TRBJ1-5, with D uncertain. There are 14 residues in the CDR3. The germline V gene has CDR1 MNHEY and CDR2 SVGEGT. V dropped 5 bases and J dropped 4 bases, with 12 bases sitting between them.

This clonotype showed up many times. The rearrangement uses TRBV12-3 or TRBV12-4 and TRBJ2-3, with TRBD1 as a possible D gene (5 bases). The CDR3 is 15 amino acids. V was clipped by 6 bases and J by 4 bases, with 17 bases between them. The CDR3 protein is CASSQNDLGADTQYF. The CDR3 DNA reads TGTGCCAGCAGCCAAAACGACCTAGGGGCAGATACGCAGTATTTT.

This clonotype was counted ten times or more. The chain has TRBV20-1 and TRBJ2-1; D unresolved. The CDR3 has 14 amino acids. Deletions cut 7 bases from V and 0 bases from J, with 13 bases between. Germline lookup yields CDR1 DFQATT and CDR2 SNEGSKA (reference sequence). In DNA form, the CDR3 reads TGCAGTGTAAATCTAGATTACTCCTACAATGAGCAGTTCTTC. Its protein is CSVNLDYSYNEQFF.

This clonotype showed up many times. The chain employs TRBV9 and TRBJ1-6; 9 bases fit TRBD1. Germline lookup yields CDR1 SGDLS and CDR2 YYNGEE. This CDR3 region has 17 residues. The V segment lost 4 bases and the J segment 3 bases; nucleotides outside the gene matches: 8. The DNA of the CDR3 is TGTGCCAGCAGCCCGCGGACAGGGGACAACTATAATTCACCCCTCCACTTT. Amino acid sequence: CASSPRTGDNYNSPLHF.

This clonotype was seen a few times. The rearrangement joins TRBV12-3 or TRBV12-4 to TRBJ2-7, with 8 bases identical to TRBD2. The CDR3 loop spans 14 amino acids. Trimming took 5 bases from V and 2 from J; bases not matched to a gene: 5. The CDR3 bases are TGTGCCAGCAGTCGTAGCGGGAAACCCTACGAGCAGTACTTC. Protein product: CASSRSGKPYEQYF.

The rearrangement links TRBV27 to TRBJ2-2, with 7 bases lining up with TRBD2. This CDR3 has 12 amino acids. Per germline, CDR1 MNHEY and CDR2 SMNVEV (reference sequence). Germline trimming cut 11 bases from V and 7 bases from J; bases unmatched to any gene: 7. The CDR3 sequence: CAAGEGFGELFF. The CDR3 nucleotides read TGTGCCGCGGGGGAGGGCTTCGGGGAGCTGTTTTTT.

This clonotype was observed at least ten times. The rearrangement links TRBV20-1 to TRBJ1-2; D ambiguous. This CDR3 is 13 amino acids long. CDR1 DFQATT and CDR2 SNEGSKA come from the germline V gene (reference sequence). V dropped 3 bases and J dropped 4 bases, with 12 bases sitting between them. The CDR3 sequence: CSASGTSSYGYTF. The CDR3 nucleotides are TGCAGTGCTAGTGGCACGAGTTCCTATGGCTACACCTTC.

This clonotype has ten or more counts. The V call is TRBV5-1, the J call TRBJ2-7; 8 nucleotides match TRBD1. From germline, CDR1 is SGHRS and CDR2 YFSETQ. The CDR3 runs to 17 residues. The V and J ends lost 0 bases and 1 base, in that order; junction bases with no gene match: 9. CDR3 amino acids: CASSLAQTGDFSYEQYF. The CDR3 DNA reads TGCGCCAGCAGCTTGGCCCAGACAGGGGATTTTTCCTACGAGCAGTACTTC.

This clonotype has ten or more counts. The rearrangement joins TRBV27 to TRBJ1-1, with 8 bases aligning to TRBD1. Trimming took 1 base from V and 1 from J; bases not matched to a gene: 14. The CDR3 is made up of 19 amino acids. Per germline, CDR1 MNHEY and CDR2 SMNVEV (reference sequence). Here the CDR3 reads CASSLYGSGQANSNTEAFF. CDR3 nucleotides: TGTGCCAGCAGTTTATATGGGTCGGGACAGGCCAACTCGAACACTGAAGCTTTCTTT.

The chain has TRBV12-3 or TRBV12-4 and TRBJ2-5; 9 nucleotides align to TRBD1. J lost 5 bases, V lost 6 bases, and 13 bases had no gene match. The CDR3 totals 16 residues. The CDR3: CASRKQGARRWETQYF. Here the CDR3 DNA reads TGTGCCAGCAGAAAACAGGGGGCGCGTCGCTGGGAGACCCAGTACTTC.

As concerns this clonotype: It may be a read error: a sequence one base away is much more abundant. The chain couples TRBV7-3 to TRBJ1-1; 10 positions match TRBD1. Germline V gene lookup returns CDR1 SGHTA and CDR2 FQGTGA. The CDR3 totals 19 residues. V lost 6 bases and J lost 4; bases outside the gene matches: 20. CDR3 in amino acids: CASRLLLGQGRRVSTEAFF. As DNA, the CDR3 is TGTGCCAGCAGATTACTGTTGGGACAGGGGAGAAGGGTGAGCACTGAAGCTTTCTTT.

The chain has TRBV7-2 and TRBJ2-1, with TRBD2 matching 8 bases. Germline V gene sequence: CDR1 SGHTA, CDR2 FQGNSA. V trimming: 1 base; J trimming: 2 bases; junction bases outside the gene matches: 13. CDR3 size: 19 residues. CDR3 region: CASSLGLLGAGVAYNEQFF. CDR3 nucleotide sequence: TGTGCCAGCAGCTTAGGGCTCCTTGGAGCGGGAGTAGCCTACAATGAGCAGTTCTTC.

Only a few counts were recorded for this clonotype. This rearrangement joins TRBV20-1 to TRBJ2-3; 9 nucleotides align to TRBD1. CDR3 length: 13 amino acids. Per germline, CDR1 DFQATT and CDR2 SNEGSKA (reference sequence). The CDR3 spells CSYRGRRTDTQYF. The DNA of the CDR3 is TGCAGCTACAGGGGGCGGAGGACAGATACGCAGTATTTT.

This clonotype was recorded many times. V and J are TRBV29-1 and TRBJ2-5, with 13 nucleotides matching TRBD2. The germline V gene encodes CDR1 SQVTM and CDR2 ANQGSEA. J gave up 3 bases and V 7 bases, and 2 bases lay outside the gene matches. There are 13 residues in the CDR3. The chain's CDR3 is CSAGLAGEETQYF. For the CDR3, the DNA is TGCAGCGCCGGACTAGCGGGAGAAGAGACCCAGTACTTC.